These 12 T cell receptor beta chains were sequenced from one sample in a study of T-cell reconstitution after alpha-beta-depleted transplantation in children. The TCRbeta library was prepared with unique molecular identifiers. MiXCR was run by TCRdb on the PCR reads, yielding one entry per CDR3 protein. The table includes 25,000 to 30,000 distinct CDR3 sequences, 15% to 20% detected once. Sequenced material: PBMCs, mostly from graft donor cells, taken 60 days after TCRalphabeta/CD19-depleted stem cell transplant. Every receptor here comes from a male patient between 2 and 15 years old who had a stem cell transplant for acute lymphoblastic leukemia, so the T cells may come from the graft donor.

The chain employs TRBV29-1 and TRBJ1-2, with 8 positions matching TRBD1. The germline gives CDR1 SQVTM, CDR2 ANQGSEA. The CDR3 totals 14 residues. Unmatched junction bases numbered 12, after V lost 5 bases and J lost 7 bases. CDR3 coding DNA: TGCAGCGTTCCGGGACCGACAGGGGAGCGTGGCTACACCTTC. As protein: CSVPGPTGERGYTF.

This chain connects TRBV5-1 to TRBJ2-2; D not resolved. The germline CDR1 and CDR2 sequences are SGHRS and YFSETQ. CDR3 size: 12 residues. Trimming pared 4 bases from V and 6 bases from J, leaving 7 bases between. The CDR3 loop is CASSPGPGELFF. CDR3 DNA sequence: TGCGCCAGCAGCCCGGGCCCCGGGGAGCTGTTTTTT.

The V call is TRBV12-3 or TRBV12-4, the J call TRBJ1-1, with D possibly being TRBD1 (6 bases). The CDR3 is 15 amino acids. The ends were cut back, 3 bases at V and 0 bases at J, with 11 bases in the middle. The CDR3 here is CASSFAGHLNTEAFF. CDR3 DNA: TGTGCCAGCAGTTTTGCGGGACACCTGAACACTGAAGCTTTCTTT.

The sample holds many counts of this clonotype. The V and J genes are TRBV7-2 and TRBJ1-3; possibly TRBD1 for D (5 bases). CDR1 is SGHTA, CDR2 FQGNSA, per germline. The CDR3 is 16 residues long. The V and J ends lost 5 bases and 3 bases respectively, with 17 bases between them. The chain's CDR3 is CASSPIHRGGGNTIYF. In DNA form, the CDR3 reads TGTGCCAGCAGCCCCATTCATAGGGGAGGTGGAAACACCATATATTTT.

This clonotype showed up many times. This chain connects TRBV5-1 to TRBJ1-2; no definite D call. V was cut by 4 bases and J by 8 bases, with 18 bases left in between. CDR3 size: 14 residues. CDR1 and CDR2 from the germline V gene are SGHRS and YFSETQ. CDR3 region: CASSADGMMYGYTF. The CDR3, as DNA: TGCGCCAGCAGCGCCGACGGAATGATGTACGGCTACACCTTC. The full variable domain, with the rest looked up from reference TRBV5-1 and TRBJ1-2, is KAGVTQTPRYLIKTRGQQVTLSCSPISGHRSVSWYQQTPGQGLQFLFEYFSETQRNKGNFPGRFSGRQFSNSRSEMNVSTLELGDSALYLCASSADGMMYGYTFGSGTRLTVV.

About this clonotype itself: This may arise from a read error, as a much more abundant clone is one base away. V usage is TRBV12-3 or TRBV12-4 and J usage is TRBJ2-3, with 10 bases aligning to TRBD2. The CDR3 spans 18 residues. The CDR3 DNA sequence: TGTGCCATCAGTCCCACCCCTAGCGGGAGTGGGGAAACAGATACGCAGTATTTT. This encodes CAISPTPSGSGETDTQYF.

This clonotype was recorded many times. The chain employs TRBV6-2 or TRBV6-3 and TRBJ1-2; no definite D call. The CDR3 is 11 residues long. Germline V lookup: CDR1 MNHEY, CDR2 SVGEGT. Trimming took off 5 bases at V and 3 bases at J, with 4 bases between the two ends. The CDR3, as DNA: TGTGCCAGCAGTCTGGACTATGGCTACACCTTC. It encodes CASSLDYGYTF.

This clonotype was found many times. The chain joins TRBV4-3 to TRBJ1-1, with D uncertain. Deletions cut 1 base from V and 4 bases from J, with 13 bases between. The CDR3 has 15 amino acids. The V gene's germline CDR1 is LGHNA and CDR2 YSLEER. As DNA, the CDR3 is TGCGCCAGCAGCCAAGTCCACGGGTTTGGCACTGAAGCTTTCTTT. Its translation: CASSQVHGFGTEAFF.

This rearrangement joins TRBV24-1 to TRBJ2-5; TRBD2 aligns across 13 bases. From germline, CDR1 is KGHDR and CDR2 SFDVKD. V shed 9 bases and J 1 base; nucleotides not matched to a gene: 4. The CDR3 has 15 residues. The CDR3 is CATGTSGAFQETQYF. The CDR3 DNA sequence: TGTGCCACCGGGACTAGCGGGGCCTTCCAAGAGACCCAGTACTTC.

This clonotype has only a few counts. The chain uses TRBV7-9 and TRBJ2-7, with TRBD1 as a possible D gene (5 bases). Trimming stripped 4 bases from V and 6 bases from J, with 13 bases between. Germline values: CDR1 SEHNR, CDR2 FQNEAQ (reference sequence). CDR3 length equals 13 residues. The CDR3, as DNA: TGTGCCAGCAGCTGGAAGGACACTTTCGAGCAGTACTTC. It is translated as CASSWKDTFEQYF.

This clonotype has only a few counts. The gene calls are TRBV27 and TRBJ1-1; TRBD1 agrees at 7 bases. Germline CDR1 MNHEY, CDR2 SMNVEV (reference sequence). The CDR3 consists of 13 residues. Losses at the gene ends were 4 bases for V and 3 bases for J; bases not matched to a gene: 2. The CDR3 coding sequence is TGTGCCAGCAGTTCTGACAGGGACACTGAAGCTTTCTTT. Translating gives CASSSDRDTEAFF.

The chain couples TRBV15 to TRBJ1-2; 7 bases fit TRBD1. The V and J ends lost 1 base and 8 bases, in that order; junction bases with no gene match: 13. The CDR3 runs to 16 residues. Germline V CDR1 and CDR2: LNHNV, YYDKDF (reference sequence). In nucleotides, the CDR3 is TGTGCCACCAGCAGAGGACAGGGAAGACCCCCATTGGGCTACACCTTC. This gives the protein CATSRGQGRPPLGYTF.